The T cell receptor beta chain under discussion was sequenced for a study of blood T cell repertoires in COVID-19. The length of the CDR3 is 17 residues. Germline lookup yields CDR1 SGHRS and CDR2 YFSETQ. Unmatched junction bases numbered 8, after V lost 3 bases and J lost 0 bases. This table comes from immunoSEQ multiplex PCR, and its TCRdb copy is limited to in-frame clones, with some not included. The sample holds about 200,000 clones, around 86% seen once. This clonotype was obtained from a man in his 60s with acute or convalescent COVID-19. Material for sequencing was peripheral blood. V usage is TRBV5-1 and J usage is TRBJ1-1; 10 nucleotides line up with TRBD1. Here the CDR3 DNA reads TGCGCCAGCAGCTCAGGGACAGGGGTGGTATTGAACACTGAAGCTTTCTTT. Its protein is CASSSGTGVVLNTEAFF.